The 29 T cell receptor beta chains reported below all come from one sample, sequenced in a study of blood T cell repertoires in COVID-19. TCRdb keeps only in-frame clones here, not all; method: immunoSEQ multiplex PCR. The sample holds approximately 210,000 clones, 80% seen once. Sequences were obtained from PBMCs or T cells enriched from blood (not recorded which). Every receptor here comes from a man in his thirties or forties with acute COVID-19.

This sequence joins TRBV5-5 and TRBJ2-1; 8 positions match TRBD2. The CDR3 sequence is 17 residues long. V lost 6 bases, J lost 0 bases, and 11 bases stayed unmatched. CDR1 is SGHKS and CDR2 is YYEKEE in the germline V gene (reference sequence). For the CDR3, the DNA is TGTGCCAGCAAATCCGGCGAAGCGGGGGACTCCTACAATGAGCAGTTCTTC. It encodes CASKSGEAGDSYNEQFF.

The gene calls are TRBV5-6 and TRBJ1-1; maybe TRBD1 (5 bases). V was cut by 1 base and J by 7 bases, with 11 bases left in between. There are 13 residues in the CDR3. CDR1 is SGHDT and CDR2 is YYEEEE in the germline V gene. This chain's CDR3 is CASSLWEGDEAFF. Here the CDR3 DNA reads TGTGCCAGCAGCTTGTGGGAAGGGGATGAAGCTTTCTTT.

The CDR3 DNA is TGTGCCAGCAGGTGGACAGGACTCATGAACACTGAAGCTTTCTTT. This codes for CASRWTGLMNTEAFF. This sequence joins TRBV2 and TRBJ1-1, with TRBD1 identical over 7 bases. The germline V gene has CDR1 SNHLY and CDR2 FYNNEI. J was trimmed by 0 bases and V by 6 bases; bases with no gene match: 7. This CDR3 has 15 residues.

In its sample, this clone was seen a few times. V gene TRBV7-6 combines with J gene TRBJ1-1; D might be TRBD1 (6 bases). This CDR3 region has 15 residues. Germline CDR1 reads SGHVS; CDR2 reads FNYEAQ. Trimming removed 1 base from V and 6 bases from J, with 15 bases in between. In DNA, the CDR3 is TGTGCCAGCAGCTTAGGCAGGGGTGGAAGCCCTGAAGCTTTCTTT. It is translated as CASSLGRGGSPEAFF.

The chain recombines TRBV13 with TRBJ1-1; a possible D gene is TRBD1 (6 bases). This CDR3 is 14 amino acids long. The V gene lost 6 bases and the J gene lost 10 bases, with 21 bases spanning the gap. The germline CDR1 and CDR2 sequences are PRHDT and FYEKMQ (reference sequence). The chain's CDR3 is CASRSDRPRDPAFF. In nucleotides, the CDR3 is TGTGCCAGCAGATCTGACAGGCCTCGAGACCCAGCTTTCTTT.

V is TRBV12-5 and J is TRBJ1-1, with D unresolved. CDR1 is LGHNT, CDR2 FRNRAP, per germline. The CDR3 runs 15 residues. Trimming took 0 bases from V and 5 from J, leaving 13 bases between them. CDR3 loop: CASGLVPAGDTEAFF. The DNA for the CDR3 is TGTGCTAGTGGTTTGGTACCCGCCGGGGATACTGAAGCTTTCTTT.

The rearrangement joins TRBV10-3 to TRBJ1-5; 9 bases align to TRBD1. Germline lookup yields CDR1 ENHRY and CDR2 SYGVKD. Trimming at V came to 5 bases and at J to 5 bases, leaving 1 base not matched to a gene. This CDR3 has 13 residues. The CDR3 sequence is CAISRTGDQPQHF. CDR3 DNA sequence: TGTGCCATCAGTCGGACAGGGGATCAGCCCCAGCATTTT.

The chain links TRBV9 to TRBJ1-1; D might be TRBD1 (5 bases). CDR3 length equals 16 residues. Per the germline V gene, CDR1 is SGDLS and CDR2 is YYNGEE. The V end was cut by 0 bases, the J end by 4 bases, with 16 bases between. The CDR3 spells CASSVGPGRGVTEAFF. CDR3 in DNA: TGTGCCAGCAGCGTAGGCCCAGGGCGAGGCGTCACTGAAGCTTTCTTT.

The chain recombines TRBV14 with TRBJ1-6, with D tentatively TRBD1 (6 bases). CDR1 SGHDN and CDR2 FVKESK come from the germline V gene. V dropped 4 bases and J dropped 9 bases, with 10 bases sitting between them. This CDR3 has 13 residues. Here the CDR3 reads CASSPKGGSPLHF. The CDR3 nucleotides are TGTGCCAGCAGCCCCAAAGGGGGTTCACCCCTCCACTTT. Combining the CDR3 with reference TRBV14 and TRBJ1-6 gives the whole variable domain EAGVTQFPSHSVIEKGQTVTLRCDPISGHDNLYWYRRVMGKEIKFLLHFVKESKQDESGMPNNRFLAERTGGTYSTLKVQPAELEDSGVYFCASSPKGGSPLHFGNGTRLTVT.

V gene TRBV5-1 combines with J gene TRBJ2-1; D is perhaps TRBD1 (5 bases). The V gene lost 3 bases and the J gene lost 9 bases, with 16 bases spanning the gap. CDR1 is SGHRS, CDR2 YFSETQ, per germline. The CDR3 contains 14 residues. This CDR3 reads CASSSLIGAGEQFF. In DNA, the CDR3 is TGCGCCAGCAGCTCCTTAATAGGGGCTGGTGAGCAGTTCTTC.

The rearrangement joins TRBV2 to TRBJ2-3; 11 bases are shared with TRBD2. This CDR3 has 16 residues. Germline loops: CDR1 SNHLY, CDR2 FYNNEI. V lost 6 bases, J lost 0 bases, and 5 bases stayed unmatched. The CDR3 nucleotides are TGTGCCAGCAGACGCCTAGCGGGGGGAAGCACAGATACGCAGTATTTT. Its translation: CASRRLAGGSTDTQYF.

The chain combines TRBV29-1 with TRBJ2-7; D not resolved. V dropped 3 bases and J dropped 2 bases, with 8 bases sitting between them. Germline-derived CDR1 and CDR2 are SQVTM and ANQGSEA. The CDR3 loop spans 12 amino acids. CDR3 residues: CSVDNPPYEQYF. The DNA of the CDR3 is TGCAGCGTTGACAATCCCCCCTACGAGCAGTACTTC.

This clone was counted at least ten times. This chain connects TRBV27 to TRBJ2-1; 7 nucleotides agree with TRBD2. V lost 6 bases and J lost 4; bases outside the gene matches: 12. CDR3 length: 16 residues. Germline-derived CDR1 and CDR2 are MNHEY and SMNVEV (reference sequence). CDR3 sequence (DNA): TGTGCCAGCAGCCCTAGGGGAGGGGCGAGGTACAATGAGCAGTTCTTC. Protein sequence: CASSPRGGARYNEQFF.

CDR3 sequence reads: CASSILISRQMNTEAFF. The CDR3 DNA is TGTGCCAGTAGTATTTTAATCAGTAGACAGATGAACACTGAAGCTTTCTTT. The gene calls are TRBV19 and TRBJ1-1; a possible D gene is TRBD1 (5 bases). The length of the CDR3 is 17 residues. Trimming took 3 bases from V and 0 from J, leaving 17 bases between them. Germline V lookup: CDR1 LNHDA, CDR2 SQIVND (reference sequence).

CDR3 sequence (DNA): TGCAGCGCGCTAGCGGGGGGTAATGAGCAGTTCTTC. Translated, it gives CSALAGGNEQFF. The V call is TRBV29-1, the J call TRBJ2-1; 11 nucleotides agree with TRBD2. Germline V gene lookup returns CDR1 SQVTM and CDR2 ANQGSEA. J lost 7 bases, V lost 7 bases, and 3 bases had no gene match. This CDR3 is 12 amino acids long.

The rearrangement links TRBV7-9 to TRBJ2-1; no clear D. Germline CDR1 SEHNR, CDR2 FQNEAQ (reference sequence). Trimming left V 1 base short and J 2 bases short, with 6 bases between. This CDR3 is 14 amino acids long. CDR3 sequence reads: CASSLGSAYNEQFF. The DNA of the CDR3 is TGTGCCAGCAGCTTAGGTTCAGCCTACAATGAGCAGTTCTTC.

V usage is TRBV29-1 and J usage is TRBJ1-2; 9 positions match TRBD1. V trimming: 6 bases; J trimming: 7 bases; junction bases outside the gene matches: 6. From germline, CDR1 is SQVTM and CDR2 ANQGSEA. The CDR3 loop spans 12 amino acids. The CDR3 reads CSVWTGDGGYTF. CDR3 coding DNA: TGCAGCGTGTGGACAGGGGATGGTGGCTACACCTTC.

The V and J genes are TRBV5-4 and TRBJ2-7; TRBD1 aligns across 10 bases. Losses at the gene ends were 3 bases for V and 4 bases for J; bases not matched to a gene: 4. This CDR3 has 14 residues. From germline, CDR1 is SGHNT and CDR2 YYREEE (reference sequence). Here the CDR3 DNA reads TGTGCCAGCAGCTACCGGGACAGGGGTTACGAGCAGTACTTC. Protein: CASSYRDRGYEQYF.

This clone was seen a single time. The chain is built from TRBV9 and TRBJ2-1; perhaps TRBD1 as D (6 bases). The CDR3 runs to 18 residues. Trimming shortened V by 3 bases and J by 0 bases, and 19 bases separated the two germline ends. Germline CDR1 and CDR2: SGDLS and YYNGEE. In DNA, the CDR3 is TGTGCCAGCAGCGCCAGGGGTGTCCCTCCGAGCTCCTACAATGAGCAGTTCTTC. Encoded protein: CASSARGVPPSSYNEQFF.

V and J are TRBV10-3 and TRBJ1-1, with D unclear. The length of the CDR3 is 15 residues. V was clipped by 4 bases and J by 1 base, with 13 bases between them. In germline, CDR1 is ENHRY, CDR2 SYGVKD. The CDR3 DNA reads TGTGCCATCAGTGGGGCAAGGAGGGAGAACACTGAAGCTTTCTTT. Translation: CAISGARRENTEAFF.

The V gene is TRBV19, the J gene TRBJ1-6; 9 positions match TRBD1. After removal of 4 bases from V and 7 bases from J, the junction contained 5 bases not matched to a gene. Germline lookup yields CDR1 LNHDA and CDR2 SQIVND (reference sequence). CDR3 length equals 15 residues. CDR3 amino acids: CASSTMTGGNSPLHF. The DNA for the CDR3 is TGTGCCAGTAGTACTATGACAGGGGGAAATTCACCCCTCCACTTT.

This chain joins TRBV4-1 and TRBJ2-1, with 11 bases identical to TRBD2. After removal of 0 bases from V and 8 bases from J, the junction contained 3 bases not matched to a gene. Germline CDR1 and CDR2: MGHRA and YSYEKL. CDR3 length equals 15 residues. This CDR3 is CASSQDQLAGDEQFF. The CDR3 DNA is TGCGCCAGCAGCCAAGATCAACTAGCGGGGGATGAGCAGTTCTTC.

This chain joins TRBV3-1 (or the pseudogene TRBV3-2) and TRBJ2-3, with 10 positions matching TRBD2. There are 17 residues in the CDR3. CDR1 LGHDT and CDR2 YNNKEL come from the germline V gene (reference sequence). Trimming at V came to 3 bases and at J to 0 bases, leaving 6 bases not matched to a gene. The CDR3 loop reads CASSHPSGGASTDTQYF. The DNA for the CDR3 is TGTGCCAGCAGCCACCCAAGCGGGGGGGCTAGCACAGATACGCAGTATTTT.

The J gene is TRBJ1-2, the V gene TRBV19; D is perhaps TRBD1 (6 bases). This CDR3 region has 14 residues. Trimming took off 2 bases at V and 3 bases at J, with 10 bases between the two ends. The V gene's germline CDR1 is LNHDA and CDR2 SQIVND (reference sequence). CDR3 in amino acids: CASSIHRADYGYTF. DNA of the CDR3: TGTGCCAGTAGTATACACAGGGCCGACTATGGCTACACCTTC.

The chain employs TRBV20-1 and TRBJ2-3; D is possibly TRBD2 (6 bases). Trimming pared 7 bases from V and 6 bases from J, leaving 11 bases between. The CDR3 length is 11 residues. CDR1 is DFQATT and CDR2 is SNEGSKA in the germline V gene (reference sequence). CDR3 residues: CSGRGQDTQYF. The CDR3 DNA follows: TGCAGTGGGAGGGGCCAGGATACGCAGTATTTT.

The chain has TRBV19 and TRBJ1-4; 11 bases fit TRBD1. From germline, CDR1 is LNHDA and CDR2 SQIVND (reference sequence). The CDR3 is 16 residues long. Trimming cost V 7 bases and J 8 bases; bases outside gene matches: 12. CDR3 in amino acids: CASIPRGTGGIEKLFF. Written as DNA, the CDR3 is TGTGCCAGTATCCCCCGAGGGACAGGGGGTATAGAAAAACTGTTTTTT.

The CDR3 DNA sequence: TGCGCCAGCATCACCTACGAGCAGTACTTC. Protein sequence: CASITYEQYF. The V call is TRBV5-1, the J call TRBJ2-7; unclear D gene. CDR1 and CDR2 from the germline V gene are SGHRS and YFSETQ. V was trimmed by 6 bases and J by 2 bases, leaving 3 bases between them. This CDR3 has 10 residues. The whole variable domain, filled in from reference TRBV5-1 and TRBJ2-7, reads KAGVTQTPRYLIKTRGQQVTLSCSPISGHRSVSWYQQTPGQGLQFLFEYFSETQRNKGNFPGRFSGRQFSNSRSEMNVSTLELGDSALYLCASITYEQYFGPGTRLTVT.

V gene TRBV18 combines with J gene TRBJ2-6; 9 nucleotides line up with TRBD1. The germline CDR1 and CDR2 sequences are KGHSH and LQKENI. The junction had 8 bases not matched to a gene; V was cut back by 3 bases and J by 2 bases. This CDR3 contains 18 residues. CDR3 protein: CASSPTGTGKAGANVLTF. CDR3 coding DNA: TGTGCCAGCTCACCGACAGGGACAGGGAAAGCTGGGGCCAACGTCCTGACTTTC.

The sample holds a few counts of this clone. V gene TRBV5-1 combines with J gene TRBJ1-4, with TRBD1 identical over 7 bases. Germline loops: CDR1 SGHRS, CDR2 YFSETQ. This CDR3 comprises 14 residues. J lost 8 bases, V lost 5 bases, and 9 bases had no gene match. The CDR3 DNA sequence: TGCGCCAGCAGTCCGACAGGGTCAGAAGAAAAACTGTTTTTT. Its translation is CASSPTGSEEKLFF.